This T cell receptor beta chain was captured by sequencing in a study of technical replicates of blood from a few donors. Generated by immunoSEQ multiplex PCR, the TCRdb table keeps only in-frame clones and is missing some. The data show 75,000 to 100,000 clones, roughly 94% seen once. The CDR3 is 14 amino acids. The germline CDR1 and CDR2 sequences are MGHRA and YSYEKL. V was clipped by 4 bases and J by 3 bases; unmatched bases: 4. The clonotype originates from a human donor in good health. Sequencing was done on a sample of T cells isolated from PBMCs. The genes are TRBV4-1 and TRBJ2-3, with TRBD2 matching over 7 bases. The CDR3 loop reads CASSPGRGTDTQYF. The CDR3 nucleotides read TGCGCCAGCAGCCCAGGGAGGGGTACAGATACGCAGTATTTT.